This T cell receptor (beta chain) was documented in a study of tumor and adjacent non-tumor tissue in lung cancer. This clonotype was counted ten times or more. Three rounds of nested PCR, following a modified ARM-PCR protocol, produced the TCRbeta library. TCRdb re-derived calls from the multiplex PCR reads in MiXCR, one entry per CDR3 protein. The sample lists 68,000 or so distinct CDR3 sequences, almost 60% occurring once. RNA was extracted from bulk tissue without any cell sorting. Between August and November 2014, newly diagnosed, chemotherapy-naive lung cancer patients underwent thoracic surgery in China. The CDR3 extends over 15 amino acids. In germline, CDR1 is MGHRA, CDR2 YSYEKL. V was trimmed by 0 bases and J by 6 bases, leaving 15 bases between them.

Sample: lung tumor tissue. The TCR was taken from a man in his forties or fifties with non-small cell lung cancer. The J gene is TRBJ2-7, the V gene TRBV4-1; the D is unclear. This chain's CDR3 is CASSQDLLPAVEQYF. The CDR3 region has the DNA TGCGCCAGCAGCCAAGATTTACTACCTGCAGTCGAGCAGTACTTC.